The 27 T cell receptor beta chains below come from one sample, sequenced in a study of cytomegalovirus exposure and HLA in healthy donors. The PCR employed 60 Vbeta primers together with 13 Jbeta primers. TCRdb keeps only in-frame clones here, not all; method: immunoSEQ multiplex PCR. The repertoire consists of fewer than 200,000 clones, with more than 70% occurring once and the leading ten covering over 1.3%. The sequencing input was PBMCs. The receptors derive from a man aged 55 to 70 in good health and CMV-seronegative.

The CDR3, as DNA: TGTGCCATCAGTGACCCCGGGGGGGTCCTGTTCACAGATACGCAGTATTTT. The encoded protein is CAISDPGGVLFTDTQYF. The chain joins TRBV10-3 to TRBJ2-3, with 8 nucleotides matching TRBD2. Per germline, CDR1 ENHRY and CDR2 SYGVKD. V gave up 3 bases and J gave up 2 bases; unmatched junction bases: 10. The CDR3 has 17 amino acids.

This clone was seen only a few times. V usage is TRBV7-2 and J usage is TRBJ2-3; TRBD1 is a possible D gene (6 bases). V lost 5 bases and J lost 7, with 19 bases in between. Germline-derived CDR1 and CDR2 are SGHTA and FQGNSA. The CDR3 covers 15 residues. The CDR3 is CASSPWAGDRHTQYF. The CDR3 DNA reads as TGTGCCAGCAGCCCCTGGGCAGGGGATAGGCATACGCAGTATTTT.

The chain recombines TRBV27 with TRBJ2-3; 14 bases line up with TRBD2. Germline-derived CDR1 and CDR2 are MNHEY and SMNVEV (reference sequence). With V trimmed by 4 bases and J by 3 bases, 9 bases remained unmatched. This CDR3 comprises 18 residues. DNA of the CDR3: TGTGCCAGCAGTTCCAGGGATGGGACTAGCGGGGGTACAGATACGCAGTATTTT. This sequence encodes CASSSRDGTSGGTDTQYF.

The gene calls are TRBV7-2 and TRBJ2-7, with a possible D match to TRBD2 (6 bases). The V end lost 1 base, the J end lost 5 bases, and 15 bases lay between the germline ends. Germline V gives CDR1 SGHTA, CDR2 FQGNSA. This CDR3 contains 15 residues. The CDR3 is CASSLGGSGGDEQYF. The CDR3 coding sequence is TGTGCCAGCAGCTTAGGCGGGTCCGGCGGGGACGAGCAGTACTTC.

The CDR3 loop is CASSLQEDTQYF. CDR3 bases: TGTGCCAGCAGCCTACAGGAAGATACGCAGTATTTT. The rearrangement joins TRBV11-2 to TRBJ2-3; weak D call: TRBD1 (5 bases). Deletions cut 5 bases from V and 5 bases from J, with 8 bases between. The germline gives CDR1 SGHAT, CDR2 FQNNGV. This CDR3 has 12 amino acids.

This chain connects TRBV19 to TRBJ2-7; 7 bases map to TRBD2. This CDR3 has 15 amino acids. The junction had 9 bases not matched to a gene; V was cut back by 5 bases and J by 2 bases. Germline CDR1 and CDR2: LNHDA and SQIVND (reference sequence). CDR3 DNA: TGTGCCAGTAGTTTCTCGGCTAGCGGCCCCTACGAGCAGTACTTC. Protein product: CASSFSASGPYEQYF.

This chain uses TRBV6-5 with TRBJ2-3; perhaps TRBD1 as D (5 bases). This CDR3 has 14 amino acids. Germline V gene sequence: CDR1 MNHEY, CDR2 SVGAGI. V was clipped by 2 bases and J by 3 bases, with 9 bases between them. CDR3 DNA: TGTGCCAGCAGTTACGGGGCAGCGACAGATACGCAGTATTTT. Encoded protein: CASSYGAATDTQYF.

A few counts support this clone. V usage is TRBV5-1 and J usage is TRBJ1-6, with 7 bases that match TRBD1. Trimming removed 3 bases from V and 7 bases from J; junction bases left unmatched: 10. The CDR3 runs 16 residues. From germline, CDR1 is SGHRS and CDR2 YFSETQ. CDR3 in DNA: TGCGCCAGCAGCTCCAGCCGGGACAGATTAAATTCACCCCTCCACTTT. Protein product: CASSSSRDRLNSPLHF.

This chain connects TRBV6-5 to TRBJ1-2; the D is unclear. Germline loops: CDR1 MNHEY, CDR2 SVGAGI. This CDR3 has 14 residues. Trimming cost V 4 bases and J 3 bases, with 12 bases left between them. The chain's CDR3 is CASSSSLEHYGYTF. The CDR3 DNA reads as TGTGCCAGCAGTTCATCCTTGGAGCACTATGGCTACACCTTC.

The V and J genes are TRBV27 and TRBJ2-6; D might be TRBD1 (5 bases). V dropped 5 bases and J dropped 3 bases, with 8 bases sitting between them. This CDR3 has 14 amino acids. Germline V lookup: CDR1 MNHEY, CDR2 SMNVEV (reference sequence). Here the CDR3 reads CASSPGYGANVLTF. The CDR3 nucleotides read TGTGCCAGCAGTCCAGGGTATGGGGCCAACGTCCTGACTTTC.

The rearrangement uses TRBV5-1 and TRBJ1-4, with TRBD1 as a possible D gene (5 bases). Germline-derived CDR1 and CDR2 are SGHRS and YFSETQ. The V and J ends lost 3 bases and 3 bases respectively, with 12 bases between them. The CDR3 contains 15 residues. This CDR3 is CASSWEGISNEKLFF. The CDR3 bases are TGCGCCAGCAGCTGGGAGGGGATTTCTAATGAAAAACTGTTTTTT.

The V call is TRBV5-5, the J call TRBJ2-6; 8 nucleotides align to TRBD2. There are 16 residues in the CDR3. Germline V CDR1 and CDR2: SGHKS, YYEKEE (reference sequence). Trimming cost V 2 bases and J 4 bases; bases outside gene matches: 5. The CDR3 loop reads CASSLTGGAGANVLTF. The CDR3 nucleotides read TGTGCCAGCAGCTTAACGGGAGGGGCCGGGGCCAACGTCCTGACTTTC. The whole variable domain, remainder taken from reference TRBV5-5 and TRBJ2-6, is DAGVTQSPTHLIKTRGQQVTLRCSPISGHKSVSWYQQVLGQGPQFIFQYYEKEERGRGNFPDRFSARQFPNYSSELNVNALLLGDSALYLCASSLTGGAGANVLTFGAGSRLTVL.

This chain joins TRBV4-2 and TRBJ1-5, with unresolved D. CDR1 LGHNA and CDR2 YNFKEQ come from the germline V gene. This CDR3 contains 16 residues. Trimming removed 1 base from V and 2 bases from J, with 12 bases in between. CDR3 bases: TGTGCCAGCAGCCAAGGACTCGCGGTGGGCAATCAGCCCCAGCATTTT. Translation: CASSQGLAVGNQPQHF.

This chain uses TRBV2 with TRBJ1-2, with TRBD1 identical over 7 bases. Germline CDR1 and CDR2: SNHLY and FYNNEI. This CDR3 spans 14 amino acids. With 6 bases clipped from V and 2 bases from J, the junction kept 6 bases outside the gene matches. The CDR3 here is CASRTYRGNYGYTF. CDR3 DNA sequence: TGTGCCAGCAGGACATACAGGGGAAACTATGGCTACACCTTC.

The gene calls are TRBV19 and TRBJ2-1, with TRBD2 matching 7 bases. Losses at the gene ends were 6 bases for V and 9 bases for J; bases not matched to a gene: 5. This CDR3 is 12 amino acids long. Germline V CDR1 and CDR2: LNHDA, SQIVND (reference sequence). CDR3 residues: CASSNWGGEQFF. CDR3 nucleotide sequence: TGTGCCAGTAGCAACTGGGGGGGTGAGCAGTTCTTC.

The chain links TRBV15 to TRBJ1-1; D is undetermined. This CDR3 is built from 13 residues. Trimming removed 3 bases from V and 10 bases from J, with 15 bases in between. Looked up from germline, CDR1 is LNHNV and CDR2 is YYDKDF (reference sequence). The CDR3 reads CATSRGEGARAFF. The CDR3 nucleotides are TGTGCCACCAGCAGGGGTGAGGGAGCGCGAGCTTTCTTT.

The chain links TRBV7-2 to TRBJ2-3; maybe TRBD2 (6 bases). CDR3 length: 16 residues. Trimming left V 5 bases short and J 0 bases short, with 15 bases between. Germline V gives CDR1 SGHTA, CDR2 FQGNSA. CDR3 sequence: CASSQGASGSTDTQYF. Here the CDR3 DNA reads TGTGCCAGCAGCCAAGGGGCGAGCGGGAGCACAGATACGCAGTATTTT.

This chain uses TRBV2 with TRBJ1-2; 8 bases fit TRBD1. V was pared by 6 bases and J by 7 bases, with 7 bases of the junction left unmatched. In germline, CDR1 is SNHLY, CDR2 FYNNEI. This CDR3 has 13 residues. This CDR3 reads CASRLGQGSGYTF. CDR3 in DNA: TGTGCCAGCAGACTTGGACAGGGCAGTGGCTACACCTTC.

The genes are TRBV11-2 and TRBJ1-2; no definite D call. Germline V CDR1 and CDR2: SGHAT, FQNNGV. The CDR3 spans 14 residues. Trimming stripped 2 bases from V and 0 bases from J, with 7 bases between. This chain's CDR3 is CASSLWASNYGYTF. For the CDR3, the DNA is TGTGCCAGCAGCTTATGGGCCTCTAACTATGGCTACACCTTC. The full variable domain, in which reference TRBV11-2 and TRBJ1-2 provide the parts outside the CDR3, is EAGVAQSPRYKIIEKRQSVAFWCNPISGHATLYWYQQILGQGPKLLIQFQNNGVVDDSQLPKDRFSAERLKGVDSTLKIQPAKLEDSAVYLCASSLWASNYGYTFGSGTRLTVV.

This clone came up once. The gene calls are TRBV7-2 and TRBJ2-5; 7 nucleotides match TRBD1. Germline V gives CDR1 SGHTA, CDR2 FQGNSA. The CDR3 is made up of 14 amino acids. V shed 5 bases and J 1 base; nucleotides not matched to a gene: 4. CDR3 sequence (DNA): TGTGCCAGCAGCCAAGGGACAGCCCAAGAGACCCAGTACTTC. This codes for CASSQGTAQETQYF.

This chain uses TRBV5-5 with TRBJ1-2, with 7 bases fitting TRBD1. The CDR3 is made up of 14 amino acids. Trimming cost V 7 bases and J 4 bases; bases outside gene matches: 10. The germline gives CDR1 SGHKS, CDR2 YYEKEE (reference sequence). CDR3 sequence (DNA): TGTGCCAGCGGGGGACAGTTATCGGCCTATGGCTACACCTTC. The encoded protein is CASGGQLSAYGYTF.

V gene TRBV7-3 combines with J gene TRBJ2-1; 7 positions agree with TRBD2. Germline V gene data show CDR1 as SGHTA and CDR2 as FQGTGA. V shed 1 base, J shed 4 bases, and the junction held 4 bases outside the gene matches. The CDR3 loop spans 15 amino acids. The CDR3 bases are TGTGCCAGCAGCTTAAATACCGGGGGGTACAATGAGCAGTTCTTC. It encodes CASSLNTGGYNEQFF.

This chain uses TRBV5-1 with TRBJ2-6, with 7 bases identical to TRBD1. Germline CDR1 and CDR2: SGHRS and YFSETQ. V lost 0 bases and J lost 0; bases outside the gene matches: 3. The CDR3 has 17 residues. CDR3 loop: CASSLGQGSSGANVLTF. The CDR3 bases are TGCGCCAGCAGCTTGGGACAGGGCTCCTCTGGGGCCAACGTCCTGACTTTC.

This clone has just one count. The rearrangement links TRBV28 to TRBJ1-2, with 7 positions matching TRBD1. Unmatched junction bases numbered 11, after V lost 6 bases and J lost 4 bases. Germline V gives CDR1 MDHEN, CDR2 SYDVKM. There are 15 residues in the CDR3. The CDR3 spells CASRMTGPWGYGYTF. DNA of the CDR3: TGTGCCAGCAGGATGACAGGGCCCTGGGGCTATGGCTACACCTTC.

With regard to this clone: In the same sample, other DNA sequences code for this CDR3. The CDR3 sequence is CASSLGGGAYNEQFF. CDR3 in DNA: TGCGCCAGCAGCTTGGGCGGGGGGGCCTACAATGAGCAGTTCTTC. The chain uses TRBV5-1 and TRBJ2-1; 9 bases are a match to TRBD2. Germline V CDR1 and CDR2: SGHRS, YFSETQ. The CDR3 extends over 15 amino acids. Trimming at V came to 0 bases and at J to 2 bases, leaving 0 bases not matched to a gene.

This clone was detected a few times. V usage is TRBV4-3 and J usage is TRBJ1-1; the D is unclear. The CDR3 is 13 amino acids. CDR1 and CDR2 (germline): LGHNA, YSLEER. Trimming shortened V by 1 base and J by 6 bases, and 9 bases separated the two germline ends. The CDR3: CASSQVFSSEAFF. CDR3 DNA: TGCGCCAGCAGCCAAGTGTTCTCTTCTGAAGCTTTCTTT.

The chain recombines TRBV5-1 with TRBJ1-6, with D uncertain. The germline CDR1 and CDR2 sequences are SGHRS and YFSETQ. Deletions cut 2 bases from V and 0 bases from J, with 9 bases between. The CDR3 has 16 residues. The CDR3 sequence: CASSFGESSYNSPLHF. The CDR3 DNA is TGCGCCAGCAGCTTCGGGGAAAGCTCCTATAATTCACCCCTCCACTTT.